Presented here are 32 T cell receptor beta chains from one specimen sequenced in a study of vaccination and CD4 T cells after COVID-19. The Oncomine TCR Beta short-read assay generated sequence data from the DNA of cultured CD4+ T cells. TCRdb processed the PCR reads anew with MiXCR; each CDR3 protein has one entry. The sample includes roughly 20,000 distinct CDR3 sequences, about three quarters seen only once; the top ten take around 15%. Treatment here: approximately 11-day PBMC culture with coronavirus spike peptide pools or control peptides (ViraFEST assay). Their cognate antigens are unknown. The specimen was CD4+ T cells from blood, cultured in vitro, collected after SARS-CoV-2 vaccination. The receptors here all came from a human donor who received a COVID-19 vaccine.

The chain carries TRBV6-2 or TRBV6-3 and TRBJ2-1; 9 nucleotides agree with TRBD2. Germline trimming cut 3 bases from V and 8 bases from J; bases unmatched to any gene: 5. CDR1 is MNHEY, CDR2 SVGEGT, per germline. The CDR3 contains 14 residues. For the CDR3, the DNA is TGTGCCAGCAGTTATCAAGCGGGGGGTTATGAGCAGTTCTTC. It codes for CASSYQAGGYEQFF.

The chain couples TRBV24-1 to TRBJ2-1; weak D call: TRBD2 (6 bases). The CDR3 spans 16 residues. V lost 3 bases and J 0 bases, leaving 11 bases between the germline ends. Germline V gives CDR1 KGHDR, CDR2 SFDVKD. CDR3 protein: CATSDTSPTSYNEQFF. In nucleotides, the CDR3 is TGTGCCACCAGTGATACTAGCCCAACCTCCTACAATGAGCAGTTCTTC.

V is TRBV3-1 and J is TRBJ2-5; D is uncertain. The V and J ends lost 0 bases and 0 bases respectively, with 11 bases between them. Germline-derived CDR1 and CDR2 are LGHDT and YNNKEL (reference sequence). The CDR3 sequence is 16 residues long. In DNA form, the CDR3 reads TGTGCCAGCAGCCAAGAAAGGTTCGCGGACCAAGAGACCCAGTACTTC. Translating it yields CASSQERFADQETQYF.

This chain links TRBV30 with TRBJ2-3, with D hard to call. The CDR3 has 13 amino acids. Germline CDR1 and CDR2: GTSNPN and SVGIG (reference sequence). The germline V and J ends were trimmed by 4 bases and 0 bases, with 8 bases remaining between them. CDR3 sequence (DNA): TGTGCCTGGATGCAAGGGAGCACAGATACGCAGTATTTT. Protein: CAWMQGSTDTQYF.

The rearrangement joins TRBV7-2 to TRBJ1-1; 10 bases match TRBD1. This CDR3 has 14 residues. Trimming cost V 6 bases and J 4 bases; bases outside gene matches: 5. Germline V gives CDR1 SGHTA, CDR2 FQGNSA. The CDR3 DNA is TGTGCCAGCAGTCGCGGACAGGGGGGCACTGAAGCTTTCTTT. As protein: CASSRGQGGTEAFF.

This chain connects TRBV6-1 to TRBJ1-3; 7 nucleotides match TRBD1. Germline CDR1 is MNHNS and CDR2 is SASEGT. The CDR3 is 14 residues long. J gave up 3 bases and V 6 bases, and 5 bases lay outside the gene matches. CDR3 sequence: CASSPDRDGNTIYF. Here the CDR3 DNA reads TGTGCCAGCAGCCCAGACAGGGATGGAAACACCATATATTTT.

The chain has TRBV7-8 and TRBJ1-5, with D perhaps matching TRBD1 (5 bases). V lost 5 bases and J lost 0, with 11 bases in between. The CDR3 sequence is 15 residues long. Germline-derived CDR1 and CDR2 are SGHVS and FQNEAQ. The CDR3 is CASSLGRISNQPQHF. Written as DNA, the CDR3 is TGTGCCAGCAGCCTGGGACGGATTAGCAATCAGCCCCAGCATTTT.

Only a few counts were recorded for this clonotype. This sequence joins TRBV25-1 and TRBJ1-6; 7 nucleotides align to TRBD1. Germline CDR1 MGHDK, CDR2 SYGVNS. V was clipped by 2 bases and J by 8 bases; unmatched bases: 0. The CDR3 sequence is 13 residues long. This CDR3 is CASSEGTDSPLHF. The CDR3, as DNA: TGTGCCAGCAGTGAAGGGACAGATTCACCCCTCCACTTT.

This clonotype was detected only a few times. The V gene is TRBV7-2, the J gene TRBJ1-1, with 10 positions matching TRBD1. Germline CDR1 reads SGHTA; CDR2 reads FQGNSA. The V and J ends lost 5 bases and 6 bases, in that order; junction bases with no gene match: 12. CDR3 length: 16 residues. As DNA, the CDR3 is TGTGCCAGCAGCCCTAACGGACAGGGGGGACGGGCTGAAGCTTTCTTT. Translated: CASSPNGQGGRAEAFF.

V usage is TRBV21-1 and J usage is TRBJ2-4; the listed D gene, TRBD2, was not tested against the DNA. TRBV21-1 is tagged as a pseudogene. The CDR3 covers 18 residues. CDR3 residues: CASSNGGRFSRAKNIQYF. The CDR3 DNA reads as TGTGCCAGCAGCAACGGAGGTAGGTTCTCGAGGGCCAAAAACATTCAGTACTTC.

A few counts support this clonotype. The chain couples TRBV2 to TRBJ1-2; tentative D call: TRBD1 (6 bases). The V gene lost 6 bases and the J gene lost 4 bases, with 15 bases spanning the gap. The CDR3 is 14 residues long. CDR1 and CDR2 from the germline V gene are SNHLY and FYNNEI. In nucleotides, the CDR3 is TGTGCCAGCAGCCCCAGGGGCGGGACCTATGGCTACACCTTC. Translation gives CASSPRGGTYGYTF.

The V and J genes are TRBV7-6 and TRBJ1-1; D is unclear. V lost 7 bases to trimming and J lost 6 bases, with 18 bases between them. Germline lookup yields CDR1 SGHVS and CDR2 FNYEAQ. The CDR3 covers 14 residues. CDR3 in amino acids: CASTEWLLGSEAFF. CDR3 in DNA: TGTGCCAGCACCGAGTGGCTCTTAGGCTCTGAAGCTTTCTTT.

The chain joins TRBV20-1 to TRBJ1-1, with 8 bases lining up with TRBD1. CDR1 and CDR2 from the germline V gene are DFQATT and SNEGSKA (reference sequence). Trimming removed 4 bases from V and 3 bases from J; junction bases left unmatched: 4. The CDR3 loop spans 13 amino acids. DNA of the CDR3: TGCAGTGCTAACAGGGGGTTCGACACTGAAGCTTTCTTT. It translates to CSANRGFDTEAFF.

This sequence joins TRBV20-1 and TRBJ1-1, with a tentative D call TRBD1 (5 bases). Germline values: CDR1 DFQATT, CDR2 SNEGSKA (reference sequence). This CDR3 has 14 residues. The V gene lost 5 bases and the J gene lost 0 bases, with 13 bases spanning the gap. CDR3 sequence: CSAGRGILNTEAFF. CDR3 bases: TGCAGTGCTGGACGGGGGATACTGAACACTGAAGCTTTCTTT.

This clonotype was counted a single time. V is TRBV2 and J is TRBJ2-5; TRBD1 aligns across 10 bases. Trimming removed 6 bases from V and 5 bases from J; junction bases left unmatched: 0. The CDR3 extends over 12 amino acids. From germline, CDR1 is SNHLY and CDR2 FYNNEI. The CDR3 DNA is TGTGCCAGCAGGGGACAGGGGGAGACCCAGTACTTC. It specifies CASRGQGETQYF.

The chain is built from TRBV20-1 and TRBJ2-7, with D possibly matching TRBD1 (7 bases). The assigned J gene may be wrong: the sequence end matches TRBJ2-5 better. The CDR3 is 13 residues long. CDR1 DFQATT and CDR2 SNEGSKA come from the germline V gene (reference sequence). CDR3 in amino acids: CSARPGGQETQYF. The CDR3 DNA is TGCAGTGCTCGGCCAGGGGGGCAAGAGACCCAGTACTTC.

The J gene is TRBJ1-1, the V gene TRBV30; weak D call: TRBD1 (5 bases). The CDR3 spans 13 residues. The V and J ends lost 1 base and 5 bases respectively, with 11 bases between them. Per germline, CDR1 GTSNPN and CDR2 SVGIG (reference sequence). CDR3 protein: CAWSETAGTEAFF. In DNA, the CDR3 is TGTGCCTGGAGTGAGACAGCTGGGACTGAAGCTTTCTTT.

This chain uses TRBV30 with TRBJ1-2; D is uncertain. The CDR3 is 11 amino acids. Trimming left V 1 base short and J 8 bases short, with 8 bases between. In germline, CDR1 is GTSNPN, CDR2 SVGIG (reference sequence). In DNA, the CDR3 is TGTGCCTGGAGTGACCGACAAGGCTACACCTTC. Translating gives CAWSDRQGYTF.

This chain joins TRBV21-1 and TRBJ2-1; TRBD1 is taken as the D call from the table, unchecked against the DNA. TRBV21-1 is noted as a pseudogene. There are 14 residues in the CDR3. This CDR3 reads CASSRPRGDGEQFF. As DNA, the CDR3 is TGTGCCAGCAGCCGACCTAGGGGGGATGGGGAGCAGTTCTTC.

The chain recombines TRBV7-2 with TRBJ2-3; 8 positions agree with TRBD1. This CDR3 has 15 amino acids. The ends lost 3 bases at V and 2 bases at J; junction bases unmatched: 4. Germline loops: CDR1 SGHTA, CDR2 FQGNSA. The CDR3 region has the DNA TGTGCCAGCAGCTTTAGGGGACAGGCCACAGATACGCAGTATTTT. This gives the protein CASSFRGQATDTQYF.

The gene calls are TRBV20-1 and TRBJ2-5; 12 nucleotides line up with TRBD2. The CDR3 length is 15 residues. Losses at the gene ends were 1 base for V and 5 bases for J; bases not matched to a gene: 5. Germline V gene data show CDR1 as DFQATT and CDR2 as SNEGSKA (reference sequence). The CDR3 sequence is CSARVPSGRGETQYF. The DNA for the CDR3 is TGCAGTGCTAGAGTACCTAGCGGGAGGGGGGAGACCCAGTACTTC.

The CDR3 region is CASSFHRGLTNTEAFF. The CDR3 DNA reads as TGTGCCAGCAGTTTTCACCGCGGACTGACGAACACTGAAGCTTTCTTT. V gene TRBV12-3 or TRBV12-4 combines with J gene TRBJ1-1, with D hard to call. Trimming stripped 3 bases from V and 1 base from J, with 15 bases between. This CDR3 spans 16 amino acids.

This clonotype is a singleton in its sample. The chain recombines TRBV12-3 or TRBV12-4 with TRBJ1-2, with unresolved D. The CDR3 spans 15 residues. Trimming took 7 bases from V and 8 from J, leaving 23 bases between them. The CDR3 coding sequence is TGTGCCAGCAAGACAAACTTAGGCCGCCGCGGAGGCTACACCTTC. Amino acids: CASKTNLGRRGGYTF.

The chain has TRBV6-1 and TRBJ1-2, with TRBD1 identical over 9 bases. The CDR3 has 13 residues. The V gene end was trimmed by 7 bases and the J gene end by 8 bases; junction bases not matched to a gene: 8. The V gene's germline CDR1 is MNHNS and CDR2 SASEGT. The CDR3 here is CASTKTGGRGYTF. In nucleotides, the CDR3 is TGTGCCAGCACGAAGACAGGGGGACGAGGCTACACCTTC.

In DNA, the CDR3 is TGTGCCAGTAGTCCTCGTAGCCGCTATGGCTACACCTTC. Its protein is CASSPRSRYGYTF. This sequence joins TRBV19 and TRBJ1-2; D gene ambiguous. This CDR3 comprises 13 residues. The germline gives CDR1 LNHDA, CDR2 SQIVND (reference sequence). Trimming left V 5 bases short and J 4 bases short, with 11 bases between.

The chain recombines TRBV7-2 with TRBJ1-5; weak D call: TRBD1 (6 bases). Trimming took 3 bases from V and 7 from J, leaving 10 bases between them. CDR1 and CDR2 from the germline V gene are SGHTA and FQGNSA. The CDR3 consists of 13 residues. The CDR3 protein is CASSFYRGQPQHF. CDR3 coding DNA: TGTGCCAGCAGCTTCTATAGGGGGCAGCCCCAGCATTTT.

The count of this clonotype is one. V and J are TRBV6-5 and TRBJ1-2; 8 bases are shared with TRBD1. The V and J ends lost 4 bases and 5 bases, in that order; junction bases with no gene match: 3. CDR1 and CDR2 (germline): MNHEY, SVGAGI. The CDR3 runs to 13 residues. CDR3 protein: CASSSRGRYGYTF. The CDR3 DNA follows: TGTGCCAGCAGTTCCAGGGGGCGGTATGGCTACACCTTC.

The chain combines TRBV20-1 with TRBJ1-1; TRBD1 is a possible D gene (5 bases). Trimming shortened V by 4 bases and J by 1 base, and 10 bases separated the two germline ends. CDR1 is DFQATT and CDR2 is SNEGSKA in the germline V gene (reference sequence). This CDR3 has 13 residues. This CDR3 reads CSATGLSNTEAFF. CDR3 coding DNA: TGCAGTGCTACGGGACTCTCGAACACTGAAGCTTTCTTT.

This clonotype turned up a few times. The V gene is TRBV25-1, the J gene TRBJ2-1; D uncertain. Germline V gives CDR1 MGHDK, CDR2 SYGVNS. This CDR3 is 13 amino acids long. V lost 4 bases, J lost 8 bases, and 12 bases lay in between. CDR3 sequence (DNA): TGTGCCAGCAGTGGAAGGGTTATGGATGAGCAGTTCTTC. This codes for CASSGRVMDEQFF.

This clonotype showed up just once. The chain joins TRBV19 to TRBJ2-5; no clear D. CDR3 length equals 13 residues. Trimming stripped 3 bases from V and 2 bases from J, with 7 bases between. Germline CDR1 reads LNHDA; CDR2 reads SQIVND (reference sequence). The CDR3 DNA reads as TGTGCCAGTAGTATCAACAGACAAGAGACCCAGTACTTC. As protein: CASSINRQETQYF.

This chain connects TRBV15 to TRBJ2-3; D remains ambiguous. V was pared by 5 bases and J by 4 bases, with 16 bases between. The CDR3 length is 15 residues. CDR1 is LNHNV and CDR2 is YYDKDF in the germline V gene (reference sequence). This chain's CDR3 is CATSFDQAGADTQYF. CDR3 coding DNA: TGTGCCACCAGCTTTGATCAGGCAGGAGCAGATACGCAGTATTTT. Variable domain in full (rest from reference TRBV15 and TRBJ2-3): DAMVIQNPRYQVTQFGKPVTLSCSQTLNHNVMYWYQQKSSQAPKLLFHYYDKDFNNEADTPDNFQSRRPNTSFCFLDIRSPGLGDTAMYLCATSFDQAGADTQYFGPGTRLTVL.

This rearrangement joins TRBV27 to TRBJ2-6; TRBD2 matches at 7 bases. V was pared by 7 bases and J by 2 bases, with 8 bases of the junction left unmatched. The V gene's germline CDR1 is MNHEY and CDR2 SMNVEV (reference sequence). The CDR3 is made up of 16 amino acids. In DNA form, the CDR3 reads TGTGCCAGCATTACCTTGGGGGGGGCTGGGGCCAACGTCCTGACTTTC. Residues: CASITLGGAGANVLTF.